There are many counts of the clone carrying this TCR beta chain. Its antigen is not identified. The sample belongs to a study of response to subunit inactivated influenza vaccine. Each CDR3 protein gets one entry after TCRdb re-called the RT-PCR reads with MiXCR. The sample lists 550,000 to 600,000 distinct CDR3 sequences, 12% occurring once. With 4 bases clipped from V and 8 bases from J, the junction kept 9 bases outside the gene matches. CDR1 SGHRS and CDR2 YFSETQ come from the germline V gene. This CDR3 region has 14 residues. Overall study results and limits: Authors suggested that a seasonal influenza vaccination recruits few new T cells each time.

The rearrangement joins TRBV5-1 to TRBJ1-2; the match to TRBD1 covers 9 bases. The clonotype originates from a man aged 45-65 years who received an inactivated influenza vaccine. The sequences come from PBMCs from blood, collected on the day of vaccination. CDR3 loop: CASSPVPGQGGYTF. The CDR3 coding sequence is TGCGCCAGCAGCCCGGTACCGGGACAGGGAGGCTACACCTTC.